The 21 T cell receptor beta chains reported below all come from one sample, sequenced in a study of T cells after yellow fever vaccination. TCRdb processed the 5' RACE reads anew with MiXCR; each CDR3 protein has one entry. The table lists 510,000 or so distinct CDR3 sequences, roughly 21% of them singletons, with over 11% in the top ten. The sample here was PBMCs, taken 15 days after the yellow fever booster vaccination. Every receptor here comes from a man aged 25 to 45 who received the YFV17D yellow fever vaccine.

This clonotype was counted once. The chain couples TRBV7-2 to TRBJ2-3, with TRBD1 matching over 9 bases. There are 15 residues in the CDR3. Germline CDR1 is SGHTA and CDR2 is FQGNSA. V was clipped by 8 bases and J by 1 base; unmatched bases: 7. The CDR3 reads CASQTGTGRTDTQYF. In nucleotides, the CDR3 is TGTGCCAGCCAAACCGGGACAGGGCGCACAGATACGCAGTATTTT.

This clonotype was seen a few times. The J gene is TRBJ2-1, the V gene TRBV9; 7 bases line up with TRBD2. Trimming took 3 bases from V and 7 from J; bases not matched to a gene: 10. Germline CDR1 is SGDLS and CDR2 is YYNGEE. This CDR3 spans 15 amino acids. CDR3 region: CASSAGGREGNEQFF. The CDR3 DNA sequence: TGTGCCAGCAGCGCTGGGGGGAGGGAGGGGAATGAGCAGTTCTTC.

This clonotype has more than one count but fewer than ten. The CDR3 is CASSLRRSEQFF. CDR3 DNA: TGTGCCAGCAGCTTACGGAGGTCTGAGCAGTTCTTC. The chain is built from TRBV7-8 and TRBJ2-1, with a weak D call TRBD2 (5 bases). Germline V gene data show CDR1 as SGHVS and CDR2 as FQNEAQ. The V end lost 2 bases, the J end lost 9 bases, and 8 bases lay between the germline ends. The CDR3 covers 12 residues.

The chain combines TRBV29-1 with TRBJ1-1; D is unclear. This CDR3 has 10 residues. The ends were cut back, 6 bases at V and 11 bases at J, with 13 bases in the middle. In germline, CDR1 is SQVTM, CDR2 ANQGSEA. This CDR3 reads CSVVEKVAFF. In DNA form, the CDR3 reads TGCAGCGTAGTAGAAAAGGTTGCTTTCTTT.

The chain couples TRBV7-9 to TRBJ1-2; 12 bases agree with TRBD1. V was pared by 4 bases and J by 7 bases, with 10 bases of the junction left unmatched. In germline, CDR1 is SEHNR, CDR2 FQNEAQ (reference sequence). The CDR3 is 16 amino acids. The CDR3 nucleotides read TGTGCCAGCAGCTCAGGCCAGGGACAGGGGGCCTTTGGCTACACCTTC. Amino acid sequence: CASSSGQGQGAFGYTF.

This clonotype has ten or more counts. An end of the junction does not agree with germline; a read error may underlie this. CDR3 coding DNA: TGTGCTAGCAGCTTAGGCGGGAGGGGAGAGACCCAGTACTTC. Its protein is CASSLGGRGETQYF. This rearrangement joins TRBV7-7 to TRBJ2-5, with 9 bases that match TRBD2. CDR1 and CDR2 from the germline V gene are SSHAT and FNYEAQ (reference sequence). The CDR3 is made up of 14 amino acids.

This chain joins TRBV12-3 or TRBV12-4 and TRBJ1-2; D unresolved. V was trimmed by 3 bases and J by 2 bases, leaving 4 bases between them. The CDR3 is 12 residues long. This CDR3 reads CASSLDNYGYTF. CDR3 in DNA: TGTGCCAGCAGTTTGGACAACTATGGCTACACCTTC.

This chain links TRBV28 with TRBJ2-7, with TRBD1 as a possible D gene (5 bases). Germline CDR1 MDHEN, CDR2 SYDVKM. CDR3 length: 16 amino acids. V was trimmed by 5 bases and J by 4 bases, leaving 21 bases between them. The chain's CDR3 is CASSLPASRVFYEQYF. The CDR3 DNA reads as TGTGCCAGCAGTCTGCCCGCAAGCAGGGTCTTTTACGAGCAGTACTTC.

This clonotype came up a few times. V usage is TRBV27 and J usage is TRBJ2-3, with D possibly being TRBD2 (5 bases). The CDR3 extends over 15 amino acids. Germline lookup yields CDR1 MNHEY and CDR2 SMNVEV (reference sequence). With 4 bases removed from V and 2 bases from J, the gap between germline ends came to 13 bases. The CDR3 DNA follows: TGTGCCAGCAGTTCTAGGAGGCCTATCACAGATACGCAGTATTTT. Encoded protein: CASSSRRPITDTQYF.

This clonotype was counted at least ten times. The chain couples TRBV6-1 to TRBJ2-7; 9 nucleotides agree with TRBD2. The CDR3 spans 13 residues. Germline V gene data show CDR1 as MNHNS and CDR2 as SASEGT. Unmatched junction bases numbered 2, after V lost 4 bases and J lost 4 bases. CDR3 bases: TGTGCCAGCAGTGCTAGCGGGAAGTACGAGCAGTACTTC. Encoded protein: CASSASGKYEQYF.

V usage is TRBV5-1 and J usage is TRBJ2-6, with no clear D. Trimming took 0 bases from V and 4 from J, leaving 8 bases between them. From germline, CDR1 is SGHRS and CDR2 YFSETQ. This CDR3 is 15 amino acids long. CDR3 bases: TGCGCCAGCAGCTTGGAAGGATACGGGGCCAACGTCCTGACTTTC. Translation: CASSLEGYGANVLTF.

The rearrangement joins TRBV12-3 or TRBV12-4 to TRBJ2-1; D call uncertain. Trimming took 8 bases from V and 9 from J, leaving 5 bases between them. CDR3 length: 9 amino acids. This chain's CDR3 is CASGFEQFF. The CDR3 nucleotides are TGTGCCAGCGGCTTTGAGCAGTTCTTC.

This clonotype was seen a handful of times. J is TRBJ2-1 and V is TRBV5-1; D could derive from TRBD1 or TRBD2 (5 bases each). V shed 3 bases and J shed 4 bases, with 17 bases lying between them. The CDR3 contains 16 residues. The germline V gene encodes CDR1 SGHRS and CDR2 YFSETQ. CDR3 DNA sequence: TGCGCCAGCAGCTCGCCCTCGGGACGAGTATACAATGAGCAGTTCTTC. Its translation: CASSSPSGRVYNEQFF. The entire variable domain, with the rest obtained from reference TRBV5-1 and TRBJ2-1, is as follows: KAGVTQTPRYLIKTRGQQVTLSCSPISGHRSVSWYQQTPGQGLQFLFEYFSETQRNKGNFPGRFSGRQFSNSRSEMNVSTLELGDSALYLCASSSPSGRVYNEQFFGPGTRLTVL.

This clonotype occurred a few times. The chain has TRBV20-1 and TRBJ2-3, with 9 positions matching TRBD2. CDR3 length: 14 amino acids. In germline, CDR1 is DFQATT, CDR2 SNEGSKA (reference sequence). Trimming removed 5 bases from V and 3 bases from J; junction bases left unmatched: 6. The CDR3 bases are TGCAGTGCTTCTCTAGCGGGAAATACAGATACGCAGTATTTT. It specifies CSASLAGNTDTQYF.

The sample holds a few counts of this clonotype. The genes are TRBV18 and TRBJ2-3; TRBD2 agrees at 8 bases. The CDR3 is made up of 16 amino acids. Trimming took 6 bases from V and 5 from J; bases not matched to a gene: 13. The germline V gene encodes CDR1 KGHSH and CDR2 LQKENI. CDR3 in DNA: TGTGCCAGCTCCCTATCATCGACTAGCGCGAGAGATACGCAGTATTTT. Protein product: CASSLSSTSARDTQYF.

The rearrangement uses TRBV5-5 and TRBJ2-6; D gene uncertain. This CDR3 is 16 amino acids long. Germline assignment: CDR1 SGHKS and CDR2 YYEKEE (reference sequence). Trimming took off 0 bases at V and 2 bases at J, with 9 bases between the two ends. The CDR3 is CASSLAGSPGANVLTF. Here the CDR3 DNA reads TGTGCCAGCAGCTTGGCCGGGTCCCCTGGGGCCAACGTCCTGACTTTC.

The chain uses TRBV20-1 and TRBJ1-2, with TRBD1 matching 10 bases. J was trimmed by 7 bases and V by 0 bases; bases with no gene match: 8. The CDR3 is 15 amino acids. The germline gives CDR1 DFQATT, CDR2 SNEGSKA (reference sequence). The DNA of the CDR3 is TGCAGTGCTAGAGATCCCGGACAGGGGGAGAGTGGCTACACCTTC. Protein: CSARDPGQGESGYTF.

The chain has TRBV5-1 and TRBJ2-4; 7 bases are a match to TRBD1. CDR3 size: 15 residues. Germline CDR1 reads SGHRS; CDR2 reads YFSETQ. V lost 0 bases and J lost 5; bases outside the gene matches: 5. DNA for the CDR3: TGCGCCAGCAGCTTGGGTGACAGGGCTGAAAACATTCAGTACTTC. Its protein is CASSLGDRAENIQYF.

V and J are TRBV7-9 and TRBJ2-3; D possibly corresponds to TRBD2 (6 bases). V was pared by 6 bases and J by 7 bases, with 17 bases between. Germline assignment: CDR1 SEHNR and CDR2 FQNEAQ (reference sequence). CDR3 length: 14 residues. The chain's CDR3 is CASSPRDLSNTQYF. In nucleotides, the CDR3 is TGTGCCAGCAGTCCCCGGGACTTATCTAATACGCAGTATTTT. The full variable domain, completed using reference TRBV7-9 and TRBJ2-3, is DTGVSQNPRHKITKRGQNVTFRCDPISEHNRLYWYRQTLGQGPEFLTYFQNEAQLEKSRLLSDRFSAERPKGSFSTLEIQRTEQGDSAMYLCASSPRDLSNTQYFGPGTRLTVL.

The table lists this clonotype with a few counts. V usage is TRBV7-8 and J usage is TRBJ2-5; D uncertain. CDR3 length equals 17 residues. Trimming cost V 1 base and J 7 bases, with 22 bases left between them. Germline-derived CDR1 and CDR2 are SGHVS and FQNEAQ. The CDR3 reads CASSLGGLSPRSWTQYF. The CDR3, as DNA: TGTGCCAGCAGCTTAGGGGGTCTTAGTCCCAGGTCGTGGACCCAGTACTTC.

This rearrangement joins TRBV6-1 to TRBJ2-1; TRBD2 might be the D (6 bases). Between the trimmed V and J ends, which lost 6 bases and 4 bases, there was a span of 10 bases. This CDR3 is built from 13 residues. Germline values: CDR1 MNHNS, CDR2 SASEGT. Here the CDR3 DNA reads TGTGCCAGCAGAGGACTAACTTACAATGAGCAGTTCTTC. It yields the protein CASRGLTYNEQFF.